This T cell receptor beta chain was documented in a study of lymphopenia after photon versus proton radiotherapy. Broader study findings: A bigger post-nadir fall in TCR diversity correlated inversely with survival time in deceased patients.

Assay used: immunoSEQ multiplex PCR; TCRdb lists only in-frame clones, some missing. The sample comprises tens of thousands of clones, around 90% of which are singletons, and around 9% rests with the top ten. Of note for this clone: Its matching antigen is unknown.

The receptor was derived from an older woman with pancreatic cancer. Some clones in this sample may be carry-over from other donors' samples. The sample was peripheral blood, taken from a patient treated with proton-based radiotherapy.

The CDR3 spells CATRLVGAPFTEAFF. Here the CDR3 DNA reads TGTGCCACACGACTTGTGGGGGCCCCCTTTACTGAAGCTTTCTTT. The V gene is TRBV19, the J gene TRBJ1-1; possible D gene TRBD1, 6 bases. Germline CDR1 is LNHDA and CDR2 is SQIVND (reference sequence). V lost 10 bases to trimming and J lost 5 bases, with 23 bases between them. The CDR3 is 15 amino acids.